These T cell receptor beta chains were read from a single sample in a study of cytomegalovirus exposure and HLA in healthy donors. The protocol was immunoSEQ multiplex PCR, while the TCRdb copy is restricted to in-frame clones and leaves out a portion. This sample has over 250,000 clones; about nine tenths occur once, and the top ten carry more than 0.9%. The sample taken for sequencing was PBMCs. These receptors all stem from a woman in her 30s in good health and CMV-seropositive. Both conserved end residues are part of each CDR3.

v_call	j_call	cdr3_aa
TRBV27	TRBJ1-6	CASSLKRDSPLHF
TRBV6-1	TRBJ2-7	CASSEVVVGEQYF
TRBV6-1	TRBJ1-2	CASSELGRMGIGYTF
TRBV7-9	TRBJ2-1	CASSPVAGAHRGEQFF
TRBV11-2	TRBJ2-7	CASSSGTSSYEQYF
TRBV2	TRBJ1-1	CASSDRDPTSNTEAFF
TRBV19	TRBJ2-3	CASRPPGLSTDTQYF
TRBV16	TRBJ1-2	CASSQPMYGYTF
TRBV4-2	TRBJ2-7	CASSQGPRQVPEQYF
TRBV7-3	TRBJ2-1	CASSRVRGTGNEQFF
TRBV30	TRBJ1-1	CAWNGERVGTEAFF
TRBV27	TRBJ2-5	CASSLGLAGVETQYF
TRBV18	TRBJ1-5	CASSPSGTPSNQPQHF
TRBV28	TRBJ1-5	CASSRGRKIQHF
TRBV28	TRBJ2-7	CASKDFEQYF
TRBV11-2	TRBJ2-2	CASSPLTRDGELFF
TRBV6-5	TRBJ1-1	CASSPRGGAKAFF
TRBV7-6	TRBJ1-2	CASSSDSNNYGYTF
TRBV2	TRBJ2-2	CASSARGLAGNTGELFF
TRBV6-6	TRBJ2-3	CASSSDQAARTDTQYF
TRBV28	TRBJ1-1	CASSLRDTEAFF
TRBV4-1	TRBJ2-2	CASSHPPDRSTGELFF
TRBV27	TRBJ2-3	CASSLKWGGPSTDTQYF
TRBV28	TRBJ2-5	CASSQDNRGLETQYF
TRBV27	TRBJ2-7	CASSLTGGHYEQYF
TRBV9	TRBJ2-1	CASSADYPSYNEQFF
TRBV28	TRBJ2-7	CASRPLAGWSSYEQYF
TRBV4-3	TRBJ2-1	CASSRGEGANEQFF
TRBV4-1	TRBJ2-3	CASRLRGGVSTDTQYF
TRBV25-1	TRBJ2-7	CASARDLLYEQYF
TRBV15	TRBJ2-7	CATSDDRDLSSYEQYF
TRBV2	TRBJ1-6	CASRGRTGNNSPLHF
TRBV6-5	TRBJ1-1	CASRGQGAPTEAFF
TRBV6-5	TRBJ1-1	CASSIDKNTEAFF
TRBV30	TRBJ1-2	CAWSHRVLGGYTF
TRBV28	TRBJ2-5	CASSFLELTTQETQYF
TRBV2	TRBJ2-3	CASSDGLAGGGDTQYF